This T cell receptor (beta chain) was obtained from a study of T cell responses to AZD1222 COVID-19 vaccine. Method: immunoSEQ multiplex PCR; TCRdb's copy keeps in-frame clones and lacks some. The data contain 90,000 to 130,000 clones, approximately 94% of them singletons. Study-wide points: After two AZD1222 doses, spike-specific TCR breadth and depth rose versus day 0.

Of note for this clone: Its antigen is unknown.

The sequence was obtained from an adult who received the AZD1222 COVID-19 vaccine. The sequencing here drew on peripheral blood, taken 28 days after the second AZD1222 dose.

The CDR3 DNA reads TGTGCCAGCACCGGGACAGGGATCTACGAGCAGTACTTC. It is translated as CASTGTGIYEQYF. J is TRBJ2-7 and V is TRBV7-2; 9 bases fit TRBD1. This CDR3 is built from 13 residues. With 7 bases clipped from V and 3 bases from J, the junction kept 4 bases outside the gene matches. In germline, CDR1 is SGHTA, CDR2 FQGNSA.